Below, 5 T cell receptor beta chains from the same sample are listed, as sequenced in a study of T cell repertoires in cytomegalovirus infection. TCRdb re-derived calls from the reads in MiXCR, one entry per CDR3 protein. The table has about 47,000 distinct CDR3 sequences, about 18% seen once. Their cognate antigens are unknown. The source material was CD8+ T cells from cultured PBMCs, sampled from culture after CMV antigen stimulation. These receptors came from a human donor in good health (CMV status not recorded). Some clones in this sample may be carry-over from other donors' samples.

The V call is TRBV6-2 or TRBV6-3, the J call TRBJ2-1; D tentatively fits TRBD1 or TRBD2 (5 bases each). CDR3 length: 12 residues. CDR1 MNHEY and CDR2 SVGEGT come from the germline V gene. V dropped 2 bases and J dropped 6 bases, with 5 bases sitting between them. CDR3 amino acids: CASSYGTNEQFF. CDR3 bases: TGTGCCAGCAGTTACGGGACCAATGAGCAGTTCTTC.

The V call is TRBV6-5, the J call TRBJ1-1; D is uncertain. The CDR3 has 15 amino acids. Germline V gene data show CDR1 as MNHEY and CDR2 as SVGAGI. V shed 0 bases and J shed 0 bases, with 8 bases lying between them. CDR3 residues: CASSYSRGMNTEAFF. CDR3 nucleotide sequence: TGTGCCAGCAGTTACTCCCGGGGTATGAACACTGAAGCTTTCTTT.

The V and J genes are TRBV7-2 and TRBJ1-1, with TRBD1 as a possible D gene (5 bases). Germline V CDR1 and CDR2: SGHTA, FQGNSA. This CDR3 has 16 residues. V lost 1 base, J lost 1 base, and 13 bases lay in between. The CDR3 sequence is CASSLGWGVGNTEAFF. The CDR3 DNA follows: TGTGCCAGCAGCTTAGGATGGGGGGTGGGGAACACTGAAGCTTTCTTT.

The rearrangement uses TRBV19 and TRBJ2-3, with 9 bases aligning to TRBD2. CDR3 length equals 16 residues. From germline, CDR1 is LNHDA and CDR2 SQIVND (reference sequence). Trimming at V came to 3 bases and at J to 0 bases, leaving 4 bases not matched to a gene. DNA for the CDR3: TGTGCCAGTAGTATTATAACTAGCGGGAGCACAGATACGCAGTATTTT. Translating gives CASSIITSGSTDTQYF.

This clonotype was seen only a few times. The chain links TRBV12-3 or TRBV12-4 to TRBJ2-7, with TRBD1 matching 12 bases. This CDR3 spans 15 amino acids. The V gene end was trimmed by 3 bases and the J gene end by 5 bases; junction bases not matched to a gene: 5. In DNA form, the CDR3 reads TGTGCCAGCAGTTTTTGGGACAGGGGGCTCGACGAGCAGTACTTC. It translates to CASSFWDRGLDEQYF.